This T cell receptor beta chain came from a study of blood T cell repertoires in COVID-19. On the study more broadly: From T cells, B-cell-depleted T cells, or PBMCs came the material, which was cDNA or gDNA.

V shed 9 bases, J shed 2 bases, and the junction held 7 bases outside the gene matches. Germline V lookup: CDR1 LNHDA, CDR2 SQIVND (reference sequence). This CDR3 comprises 15 residues. In the source study's methods: Researchers report that nucleated cell counts were estimated from reference gene primer amplification. Produced via immunoSEQ multiplex PCR; TCRdb's table is partial and in-frame only. D and trimming were read from the DNA, whereas the V and J calls and clone size are those reported in that table. The sample has approximately 240,000 clones; around nine tenths are singletons. The TCR originated in a woman in her thirties or forties who had recovered from COVID-19. Sequencing was performed on peripheral blood. The genes are TRBV19 and TRBJ2-6; 7 positions match TRBD2. The CDR3 DNA sequence: TGTGCCAGCAACCCCCGGGAGGCTGGGGCCAACGTCCTGACTTTC. Protein sequence: CASNPREAGANVLTF. Full variable domain (outside the CDR3, taken from reference TRBV19 and TRBJ2-6): DGGITQSPKYLFRKEGQNVTLSCEQNLNHDAMYWYRQDPGQGLRLIYYSQIVNDFQKGDIAEGYSVSREKKESFPLTVTSAQKNPTAFYLCASNPREAGANVLTFGAGSRLTVL.